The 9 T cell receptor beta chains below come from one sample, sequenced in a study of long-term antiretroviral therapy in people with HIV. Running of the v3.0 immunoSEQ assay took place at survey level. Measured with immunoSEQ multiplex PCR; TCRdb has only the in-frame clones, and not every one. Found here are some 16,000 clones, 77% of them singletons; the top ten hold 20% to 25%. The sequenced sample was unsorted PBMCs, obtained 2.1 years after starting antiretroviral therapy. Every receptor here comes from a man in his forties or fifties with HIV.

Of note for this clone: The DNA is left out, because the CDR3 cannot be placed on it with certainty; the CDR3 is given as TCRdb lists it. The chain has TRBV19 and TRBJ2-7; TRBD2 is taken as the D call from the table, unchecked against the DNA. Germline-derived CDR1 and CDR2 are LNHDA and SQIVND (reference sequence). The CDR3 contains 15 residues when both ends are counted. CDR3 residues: CASTSVAGAGYEQYF.

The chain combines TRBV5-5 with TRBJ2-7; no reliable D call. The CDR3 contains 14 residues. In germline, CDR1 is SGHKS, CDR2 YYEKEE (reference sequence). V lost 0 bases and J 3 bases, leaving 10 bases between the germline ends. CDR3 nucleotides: TGTGCCAGCAGCTTGGCCCCGCGAGGCTACGAGCAGTACTTC. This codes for CASSLAPRGYEQYF.

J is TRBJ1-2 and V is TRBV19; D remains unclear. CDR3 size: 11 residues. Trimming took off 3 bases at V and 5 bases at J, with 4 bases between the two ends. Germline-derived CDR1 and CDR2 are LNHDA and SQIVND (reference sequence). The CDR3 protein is CASSIWYGYTF. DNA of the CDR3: TGTGCCAGTAGTATCTGGTATGGCTACACCTTC. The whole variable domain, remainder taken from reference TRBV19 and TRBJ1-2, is DGGITQSPKYLFRKEGQNVTLSCEQNLNHDAMYWYRQDPGQGLRLIYYSQIVNDFQKGDIAEGYSVSREKKESFPLTVTSAQKNPTAFYLCASSIWYGYTFGSGTRLTVV.

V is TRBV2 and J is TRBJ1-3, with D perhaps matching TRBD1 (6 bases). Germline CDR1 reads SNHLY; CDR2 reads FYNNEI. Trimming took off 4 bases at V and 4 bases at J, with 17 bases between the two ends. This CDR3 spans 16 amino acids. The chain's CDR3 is CASSAVFGGAGNTIYF. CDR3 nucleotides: TGTGCCAGCAGTGCAGTATTCGGGGGGGCCGGAAACACCATATATTTT.

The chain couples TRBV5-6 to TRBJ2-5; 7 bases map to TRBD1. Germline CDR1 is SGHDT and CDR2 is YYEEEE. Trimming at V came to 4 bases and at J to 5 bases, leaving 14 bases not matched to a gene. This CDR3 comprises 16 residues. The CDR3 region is CASSPGTVWFGETQYF. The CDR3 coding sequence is TGTGCCAGCAGCCCCGGGACAGTTTGGTTTGGGGAGACCCAGTACTTC.

DNA for the CDR3: TGTGCCAGTAGTACAATACTAAGCCGCGAGCAGTACTTC. It encodes CASSTILSREQYF. The chain joins TRBV19 to TRBJ2-7, with unresolved D. CDR1 and CDR2 from the germline V gene are LNHDA and SQIVND (reference sequence). The CDR3 has 13 amino acids. V lost 4 bases and J lost 6, with 13 bases in between.

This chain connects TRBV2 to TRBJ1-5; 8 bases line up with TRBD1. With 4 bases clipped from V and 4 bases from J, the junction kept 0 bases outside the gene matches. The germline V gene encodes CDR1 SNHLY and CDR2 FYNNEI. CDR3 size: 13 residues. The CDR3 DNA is TGTGCCAGCAGTGGACAGGGGAATCAGCCCCAGCATTTT. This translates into CASSGQGNQPQHF.

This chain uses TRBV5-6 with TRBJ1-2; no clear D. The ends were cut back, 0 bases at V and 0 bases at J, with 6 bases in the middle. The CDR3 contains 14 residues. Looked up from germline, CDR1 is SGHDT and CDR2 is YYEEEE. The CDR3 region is CASSLVEANYGYTF. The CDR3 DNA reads TGTGCCAGCAGCTTGGTCGAAGCTAACTATGGCTACACCTTC.

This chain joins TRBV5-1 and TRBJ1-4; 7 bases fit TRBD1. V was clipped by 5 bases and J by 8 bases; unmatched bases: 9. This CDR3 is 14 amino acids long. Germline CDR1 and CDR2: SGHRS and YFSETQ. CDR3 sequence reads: CASSPDRVGEKLFF. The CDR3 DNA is TGCGCCAGCAGTCCCGACAGGGTGGGGGAAAAACTGTTTTTT.